One and the same sample provided the 8 T cell receptor beta chains below, sequenced in a study of type 1 and type 2 diabetes patients. The PCR template was genomic DNA. Multiplex PCR with 30 forward and 13 reverse primers amplified the TCR beta CDR3. A single record per CDR3 protein comes from TCRdb applying MiXCR to the multiplex PCR reads. The sample has about 270,000 distinct CDR3 sequences; over 45% are singletons. Sequenced input: peripheral blood mononuclear cells (PBMCs). The receptors here all came from a man aged 18 to 29 with type 2 diabetes.

The chain couples TRBV24-1 to TRBJ2-1, with TRBD1 as a possible D gene (6 bases). There are 14 residues in the CDR3. Trimming stripped 5 bases from V and 4 bases from J, with 11 bases between. The V gene's germline CDR1 is KGHDR and CDR2 SFDVKD. The CDR3 DNA is TGTGCCACCAGTGGCAGGGGTCTTTACAATGAGCAGTTCTTC. Translated, it gives CATSGRGLYNEQFF.

This clonotype was seen more than once but under ten times. This chain links TRBV19 with TRBJ1-1, with D perhaps TRBD1 (6 bases). V lost 3 bases to trimming and J lost 6 bases, with 14 bases between them. The germline CDR1 and CDR2 sequences are LNHDA and SQIVND (reference sequence). CDR3 length equals 14 residues. The CDR3: CASSMGVRGSEAFF. The CDR3, as DNA: TGTGCCAGTAGTATGGGCGTTAGGGGGTCTGAAGCTTTCTTT.

The chain uses TRBV20-1 and TRBJ1-2, with TRBD1 as a possible D gene (6 bases). The V end was cut by 3 bases, the J end by 3 bases, with 11 bases between. The V gene's germline CDR1 is DFQATT and CDR2 SNEGSKA (reference sequence). This CDR3 is built from 13 residues. CDR3 loop: CSARGGGDYGYTF. The CDR3 region has the DNA TGCAGTGCTAGGGGAGGGGGTGACTATGGCTACACCTTC.

The chain has TRBV10-3 and TRBJ2-3; D is undetermined. Trimming cost V 0 bases and J 0 bases, with 7 bases left between them. CDR3 length: 15 residues. Germline V gene sequence: CDR1 ENHRY, CDR2 SYGVKD. The CDR3 sequence: CAISESFGSTDTQYF. The CDR3 coding sequence is TGTGCCATCAGTGAGTCGTTTGGGAGCACAGATACGCAGTATTTT.

The chain links TRBV24-1 to TRBJ2-7; D gene unclear. The CDR3 is 14 residues long. Germline V lookup: CDR1 KGHDR, CDR2 SFDVKD. V was shortened by 7 bases and J by 7 bases, with 19 bases between the two germline ends. Written as DNA, the CDR3 is TGTGCCACCAGCGACCGGAGCCCCTACAATGAGCAGTACTTC. Its translation is CATSDRSPYNEQYF.

This clonotype has only a few counts. The V and J genes are TRBV7-2 and TRBJ2-6; tentatively, D is TRBD1 (5 bases). V shed 2 bases and J shed 4 bases, with 9 bases lying between them. The CDR3 spans 15 residues. CDR1 is SGHTA and CDR2 is FQGNSA in the germline V gene. The CDR3: CASSLSGLGANVLTF. In DNA form, the CDR3 reads TGTGCCAGCAGCTTATCAGGGCTCGGGGCCAACGTCCTGACTTTC.

This chain uses TRBV4-2 with TRBJ2-7; TRBD1 agrees at 7 bases. The DNA end is a closer match to TRBJ1-2, so the J assignment may be wrong. Germline V gene lookup returns CDR1 LGHNA and CDR2 YNFKEQ. The CDR3 has 12 residues. CDR3 in amino acids: CASSPDRLGYTF. CDR3 sequence (DNA): TGTGCCAGCAGCCCGGACAGGCTCGGCTACACCTTC.

CDR3 loop: CASSYARNTGELFF. For the CDR3, the DNA is TGTGCCAGCAGTTACGCCCGGAACACCGGGGAGCTGTTTTTT. J is TRBJ2-2 and V is TRBV6-5; D not certain. V was clipped by 2 bases and J by 1 base, with 5 bases between them. This CDR3 spans 14 amino acids. Germline V lookup: CDR1 MNHEY, CDR2 SVGAGI.